A selection of T cell receptor beta chains follows, all from one sample in a study of CD8+ T cells in alopecia areata. Some clones are missing from TCRdb's copy, which holds only in-frame ones; the method was immunoSEQ multiplex PCR. The data show 120,000 to 150,000 clones, around two thirds seen once. Specimen: CD8+ T cells sorted from blood. The receptors shown here come from a human donor in good health. Each CDR3 is given with its conserved first and last residue. A D gene is named only where the DNA matches it firmly. Part of the rows lack a size; the others show once, few, many or a class for expanded clones.

NA | TRBJ1-2 | NA | TRBV29-1 | CSVQDDYTF | TGCAGCGTTCAGGATGACTACACCTTC
NA | TRBJ1-5 | NA | TRBV6-6 | CASSYTGSNQPQHF | TGTGCCAGCAGTTACACGGGAAGCAATCAGCCCCAGCATTTT
NA | TRBJ2-5 | TRBD1 | TRBV9 | CASSVDQGQPFHF | TGTGCCAGCAGCGTAGACCAGGGACAGCCCTTCCACTTC
NA | TRBJ2-6 | NA | TRBV6-1 | CASSEDGSGANVLTF | TGTGCCAGCAGTGAAGATGGCTCTGGGGCCAACGTCCTGACTTTC
NA | TRBJ1-1 | NA | TRBV30 | CAWSVPEMNTEAFF | TGTGCCTGGAGTGTACCGGAAATGAACACTGAAGCTTTCTTT
many | TRBJ2-1 | NA | TRBV14 | CASSLPGAYNEQFF | TGTGCCAGCAGCCTCCCGGGAGCTTACAATGAGCAGTTCTTC
few | TRBJ1-2 | TRBD1 | TRBV27 | CASRRGQGANGYTF | TGTGCCAGCAGGCGAGGACAGGGGGCCAATGGCTACACCTTC
few | TRBJ1-1 | NA | TRBV19 | CASSAGRGNTEAFF | TGTGCCAGTAGCGCGGGACGGGGGAACACTGAAGCTTTCTTT
NA | TRBJ1-1 | NA | TRBV30 | CAWSVTPDTEAFF | TGTGCCTGGAGTGTAACCCCTGACACTGAAGCTTTCTTT
NA | TRBJ2-1 | NA | TRBV5-1 | CASSLNRANEQFF | TGCGCCAGCAGCTTGAACAGGGCCAATGAGCAGTTCTTC
NA | TRBJ2-7 | TRBD1 | TRBV9 | CASGTGPYEQYF | TGTGCCAGCGGGACAGGGCCCTACGAGCAGTACTTC
NA | TRBJ2-2 | NA | TRBV10-3 | CAILSETGELFF | TGTGCCATTTTATCGGAGACCGGGGAGCTGTTTTTT
NA | TRBJ1-1 | NA | TRBV25-1 | CASSPQAGFTEAFF | TGTGCCAGCAGCCCACAGGCAGGTTTCACTGAAGCTTTCTTT
few | TRBJ2-7 | NA | TRBV4-1 | CASSPSRGPGVPYEQYF | TGCGCCAGCAGCCCAAGTCGGGGACCTGGGGTTCCCTACGAGCAGTACTTC